This passage covers 7 T cell receptor beta chains from one sample sequenced in a study of molecular identifiers for immune sequencing clone quantification (dated by TCRdb to 2016 to 2019). Libraries were constructed by PCR. Sequencing was performed on a NextSeq 500. Using fastp trimming at Q25 and MiXCR clonotype assembly, TCRdb reanalyzed the public sequencing data and kept in-frame beta chains. Every distinct CDR3 protein forms one entry, paired with its most common genes and DNA. In this sample the table shows approximately 590,000 distinct CDR3 sequences, 25% of which occur a single time. The ten largest clones add up to about 0.73% of the sample. The specimen sequenced was naive CD8+ T cells from blood, with Jurkat cell RNA spiked in. The sample's cell subset or site label is to be understood as: FACS-sorted CD8+CD4-CCR7+CD45RA+ naive T cells. These receptors came from a human donor in good health. Some libraries in this study had Jurkat cell RNA spiked in.

Comment on this clonotype: A much larger clonotype is one base distant, so this may be a read error. Because the CDR3 is missing its conserved closing phenylalanine or tryptophan, this is likely a read error. The rearrangement links TRBV12-3 or TRBV12-4 to TRBJ2-7; 9 bases align to TRBD1. The V and J ends lost 5 bases and 7 bases, in that order; junction bases with no gene match: 3. This CDR3 has 12 amino acids. The chain's CDR3 is CASSGQGREQYL. CDR3 sequence (DNA): TGTGCCAGCAGTGGACAGGGGCGAGAGCAGTACCTC.

This clonotype was detected a few times. The V and J genes are TRBV7-9 and TRBJ2-3; 10 bases align to TRBD2. CDR1 and CDR2 from the germline V gene are SEHNR and FQNEAQ (reference sequence). CDR3 length: 16 amino acids. Losses at the gene ends were 7 bases for V and 5 bases for J; bases not matched to a gene: 12. CDR3 amino acids: CASTTGTSGMGDTQYF. CDR3 coding DNA: TGTGCCAGCACCACAGGAACTAGCGGGATGGGAGATACGCAGTATTTT.

V and J are TRBV6-5 and TRBJ2-1, with 9 bases aligning to TRBD2. There are 15 residues in the CDR3. V was pared by 8 bases and J by 7 bases, with 12 bases of the junction left unmatched. The V gene's germline CDR1 is MNHEY and CDR2 SVGAGI. The CDR3 region is CASRPVRGGVNEQFF. As DNA, the CDR3 is TGTGCCAGCCGCCCGGTCCGCGGGGGGGTAAATGAGCAGTTCTTC.

In DNA form, the CDR3 reads TGTGCCAGTCGTAGCCCCCATGAGCAGTTCTTC. This codes for CASRSPHEQFF. V usage is TRBV27 and J usage is TRBJ2-1; D not resolved. Germline V gene data show CDR1 as MNHEY and CDR2 as SMNVEV (reference sequence). The CDR3 has 11 residues. The V end was cut by 9 bases, the J end by 8 bases, with 11 bases between.

This clonotype was detected many times. V and J are TRBV4-3 and TRBJ2-7; D not resolved. V lost 6 bases and J lost 0, with 12 bases in between. CDR1 and CDR2 from the germline V gene are LGHNA and YSLEER. The CDR3 length is 14 residues. In nucleotides, the CDR3 is TGCGCCAGCAGTACTATCACCCGCTCCTACGAGCAGTACTTC. Amino acids: CASSTITRSYEQYF.

Many counts were recorded for this clonotype. The gene calls are TRBV13 and TRBJ2-2, with unresolved D. Per the germline V gene, CDR1 is PRHDT and CDR2 is FYEKMQ (reference sequence). V lost 1 base, J lost 4 bases, and 4 bases lay in between. This CDR3 contains 13 residues. The CDR3 region is CASSLESTGELFF. The CDR3 DNA follows: TGTGCCAGCAGCTTAGAGTCCACCGGGGAGCTGTTTTTT.

For the CDR3, the DNA is TGCAGTGCTAGAGACCGTCACACAGATACGCAGTATTTT. The encoded protein is CSARDRHTDTQYF. The V gene is TRBV20-1, the J gene TRBJ2-3; D is uncertain. The CDR3 has 13 residues. V lost 0 bases to trimming and J lost 2 bases, with 6 bases between them. The germline V gene encodes CDR1 DFQATT and CDR2 SNEGSKA (reference sequence).